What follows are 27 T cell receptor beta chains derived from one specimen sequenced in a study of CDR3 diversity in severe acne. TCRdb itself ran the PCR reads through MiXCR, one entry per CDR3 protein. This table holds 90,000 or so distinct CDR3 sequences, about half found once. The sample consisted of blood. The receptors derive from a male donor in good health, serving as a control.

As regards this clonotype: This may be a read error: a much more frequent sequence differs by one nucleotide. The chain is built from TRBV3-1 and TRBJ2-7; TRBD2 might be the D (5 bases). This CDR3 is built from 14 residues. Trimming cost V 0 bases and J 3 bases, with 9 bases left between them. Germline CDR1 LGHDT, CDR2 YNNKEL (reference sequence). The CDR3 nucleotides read TGTGCCAGCAGCCAAGATAGCGCAGTCTACGAGCAGTACTTC. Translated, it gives CASSQDSAVYEQYF.

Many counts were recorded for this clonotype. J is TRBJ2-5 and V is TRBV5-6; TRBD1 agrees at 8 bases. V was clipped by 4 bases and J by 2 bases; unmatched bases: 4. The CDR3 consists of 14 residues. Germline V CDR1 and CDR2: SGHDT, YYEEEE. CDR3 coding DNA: TGTGCCAGCAGCCGACAGGGGACGCAAGAGACCCAGTACTTC. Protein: CASSRQGTQETQYF.

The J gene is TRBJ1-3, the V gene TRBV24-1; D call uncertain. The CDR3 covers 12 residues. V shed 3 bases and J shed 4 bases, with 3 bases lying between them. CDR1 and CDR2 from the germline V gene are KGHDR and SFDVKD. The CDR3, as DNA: TGTGCCACCAGTGATACGGGAAACACCATATATTTT. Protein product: CATSDTGNTIYF.

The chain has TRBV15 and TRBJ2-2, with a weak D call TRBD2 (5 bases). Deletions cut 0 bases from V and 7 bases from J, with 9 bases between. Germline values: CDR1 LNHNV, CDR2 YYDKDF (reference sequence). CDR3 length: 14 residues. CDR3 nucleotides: TGTGCCACCAGCAGAGATCGGGGTGTCGGGGAGCTGTTTTTT. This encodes CATSRDRGVGELFF. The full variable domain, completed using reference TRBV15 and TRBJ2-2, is DAMVIQNPRYQVTQFGKPVTLSCSQTLNHNVMYWYQQKSSQAPKLLFHYYDKDFNNEADTPDNFQSRRPNTSFCFLDIRSPGLGDTAMYLCATSRDRGVGELFFGEGSRLTVL.

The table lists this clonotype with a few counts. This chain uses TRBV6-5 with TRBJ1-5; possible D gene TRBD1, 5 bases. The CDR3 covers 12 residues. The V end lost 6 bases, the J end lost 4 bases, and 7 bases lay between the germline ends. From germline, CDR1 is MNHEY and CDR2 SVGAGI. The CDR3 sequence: CASRQGNQPQHF. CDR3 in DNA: TGTGCCAGCAGGCAGGGTAATCAGCCCCAGCATTTT.

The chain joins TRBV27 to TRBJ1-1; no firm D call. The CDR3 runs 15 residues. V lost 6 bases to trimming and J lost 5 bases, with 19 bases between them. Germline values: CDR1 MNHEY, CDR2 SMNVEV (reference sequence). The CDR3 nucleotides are TGTGCCAGCAGACCTAAGGGTGGGGTTGGGACTGAAGCTTTCTTT. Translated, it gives CASRPKGGVGTEAFF.

CDR3 in amino acids: CASSLSQANEKLFF. In DNA form, the CDR3 reads TGCGCCAGCAGCTTGTCCCAGGCAAATGAAAAACTGTTTTTT. The rearrangement links TRBV5-1 to TRBJ1-4, with D uncertain. The CDR3 is 14 amino acids. The germline V gene has CDR1 SGHRS and CDR2 YFSETQ. Trimming cost V 1 base and J 5 bases, with 9 bases left between them. The full variable domain, its missing parts supplied by reference TRBV5-1 and TRBJ1-4, is KAGVTQTPRYLIKTRGQQVTLSCSPISGHRSVSWYQQTPGQGLQFLFEYFSETQRNKGNFPGRFSGRQFSNSRSEMNVSTLELGDSALYLCASSLSQANEKLFFGSGTQLSVL.

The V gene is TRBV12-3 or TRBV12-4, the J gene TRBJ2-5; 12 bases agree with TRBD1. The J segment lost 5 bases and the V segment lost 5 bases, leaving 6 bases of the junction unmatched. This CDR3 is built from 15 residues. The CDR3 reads CASSPGTGGWETQYF. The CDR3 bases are TGTGCCAGCAGTCCTGGGACAGGGGGCTGGGAGACCCAGTACTTC.

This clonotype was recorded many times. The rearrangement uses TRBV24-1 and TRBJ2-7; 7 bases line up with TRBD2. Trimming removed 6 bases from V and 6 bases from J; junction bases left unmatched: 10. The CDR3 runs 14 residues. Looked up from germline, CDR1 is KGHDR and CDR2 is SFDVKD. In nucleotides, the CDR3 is TGTGCCACCAGTACCAATACCGAGCGGGGCGAGCAGTACTTC. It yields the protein CATSTNTERGEQYF.

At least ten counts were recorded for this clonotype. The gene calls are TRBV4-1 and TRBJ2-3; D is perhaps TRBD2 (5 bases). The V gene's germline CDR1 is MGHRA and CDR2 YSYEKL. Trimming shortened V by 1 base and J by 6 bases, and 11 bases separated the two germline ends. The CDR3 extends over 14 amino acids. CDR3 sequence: CASSQGAGRDTQYF. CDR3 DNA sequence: TGCGCCAGCAGCCAAGGGGCGGGTCGGGATACGCAGTATTTT.

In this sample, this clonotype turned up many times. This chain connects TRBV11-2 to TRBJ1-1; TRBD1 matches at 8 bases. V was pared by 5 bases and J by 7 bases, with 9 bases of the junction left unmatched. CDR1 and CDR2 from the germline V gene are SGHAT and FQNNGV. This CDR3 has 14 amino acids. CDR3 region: CASSPLTGVNEAFF. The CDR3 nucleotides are TGTGCCAGCAGCCCCTTGACAGGGGTCAATGAAGCTTTCTTT.

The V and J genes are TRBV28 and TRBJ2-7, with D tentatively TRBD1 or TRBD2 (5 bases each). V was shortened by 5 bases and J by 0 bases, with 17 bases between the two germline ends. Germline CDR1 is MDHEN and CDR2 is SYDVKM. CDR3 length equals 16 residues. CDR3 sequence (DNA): TGTGCCAGCAGTCCTACCGGGACCCGCGGCTCCTACGAGCAGTACTTC. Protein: CASSPTGTRGSYEQYF.

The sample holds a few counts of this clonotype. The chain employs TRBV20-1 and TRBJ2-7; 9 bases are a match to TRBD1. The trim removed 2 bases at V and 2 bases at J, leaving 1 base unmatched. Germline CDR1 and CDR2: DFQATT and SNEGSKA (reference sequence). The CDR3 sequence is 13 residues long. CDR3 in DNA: TGCAGTGCTAGACGGACAGGGGCCTACGAGCAGTACTTC. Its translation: CSARRTGAYEQYF.

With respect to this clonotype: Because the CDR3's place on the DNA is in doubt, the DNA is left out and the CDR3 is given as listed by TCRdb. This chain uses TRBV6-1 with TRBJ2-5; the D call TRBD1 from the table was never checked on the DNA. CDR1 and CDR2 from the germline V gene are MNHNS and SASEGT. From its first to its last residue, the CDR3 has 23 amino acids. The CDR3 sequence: CASSELPGQGDEKLFFGSGTQYF.

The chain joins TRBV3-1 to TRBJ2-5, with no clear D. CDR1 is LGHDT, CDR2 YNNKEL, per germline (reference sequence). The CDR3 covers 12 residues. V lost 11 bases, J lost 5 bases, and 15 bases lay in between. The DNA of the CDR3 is TGTGCCTGGAGCCCTCTGGAGGAGACCCAGTACTTC. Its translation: CAWSPLEETQYF.

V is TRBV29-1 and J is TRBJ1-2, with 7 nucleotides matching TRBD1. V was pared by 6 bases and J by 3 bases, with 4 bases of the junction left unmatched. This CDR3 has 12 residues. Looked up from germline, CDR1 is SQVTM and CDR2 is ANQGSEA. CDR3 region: CSVGTGDYGYTF. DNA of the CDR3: TGCAGCGTGGGCACAGGGGACTATGGCTACACCTTC.

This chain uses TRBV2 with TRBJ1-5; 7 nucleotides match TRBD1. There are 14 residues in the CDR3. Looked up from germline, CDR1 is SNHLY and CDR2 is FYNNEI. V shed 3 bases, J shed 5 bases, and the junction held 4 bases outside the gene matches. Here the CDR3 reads CASSDGGGDQPQHF. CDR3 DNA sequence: TGTGCCAGCAGTGATGGAGGGGGCGATCAGCCCCAGCATTTT.

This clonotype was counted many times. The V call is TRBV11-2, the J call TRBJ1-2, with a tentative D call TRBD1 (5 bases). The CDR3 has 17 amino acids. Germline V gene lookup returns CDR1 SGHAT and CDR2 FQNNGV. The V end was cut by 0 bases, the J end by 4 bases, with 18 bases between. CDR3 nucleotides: TGTGCCAGCAGCTTAGAGTCGGCAGGCCGGGGGGGCTATGGCTACACCTTC. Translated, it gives CASSLESAGRGGYGYTF.

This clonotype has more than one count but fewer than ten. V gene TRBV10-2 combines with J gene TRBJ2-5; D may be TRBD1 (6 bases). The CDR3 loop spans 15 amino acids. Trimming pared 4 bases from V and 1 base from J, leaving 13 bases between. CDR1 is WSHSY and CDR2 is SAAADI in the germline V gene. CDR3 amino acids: CASSGYGTPQETQYF. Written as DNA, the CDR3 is TGCGCCAGCAGTGGGTACGGGACACCCCAAGAGACCCAGTACTTC.

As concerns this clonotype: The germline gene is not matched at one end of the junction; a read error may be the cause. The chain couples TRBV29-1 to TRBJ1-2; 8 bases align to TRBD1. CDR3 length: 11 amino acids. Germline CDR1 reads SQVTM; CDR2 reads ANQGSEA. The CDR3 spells CSGRQGNGCTF. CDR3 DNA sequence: TGCAGCGGCCGACAGGGGAATGGCTGCACCTTC. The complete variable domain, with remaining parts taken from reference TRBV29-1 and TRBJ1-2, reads SAVISQKPSRDICQRGTSLTIQCQVDSQVTMMFWYRQQPGQSLTLIATANQGSEATYESGFVIDKFPISRPNLTFSTLTVSNMSPEDSSIYLCSGRQGNGCTFGSGTRLTVV.

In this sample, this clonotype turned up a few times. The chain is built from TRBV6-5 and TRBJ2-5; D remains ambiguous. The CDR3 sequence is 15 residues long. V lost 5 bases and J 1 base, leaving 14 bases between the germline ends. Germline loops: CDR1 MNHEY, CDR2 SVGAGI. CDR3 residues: CASSEMDGTQETQYF. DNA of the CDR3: TGTGCCAGCAGTGAAATGGACGGTACCCAAGAGACCCAGTACTTC.

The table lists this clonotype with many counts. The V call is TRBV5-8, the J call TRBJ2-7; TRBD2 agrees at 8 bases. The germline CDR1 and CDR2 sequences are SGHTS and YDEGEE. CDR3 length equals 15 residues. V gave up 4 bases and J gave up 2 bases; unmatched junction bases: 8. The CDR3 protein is CASSGGREATYEQYF. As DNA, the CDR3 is TGTGCCAGCAGCGGGGGGCGGGAGGCTACCTACGAGCAGTACTTC. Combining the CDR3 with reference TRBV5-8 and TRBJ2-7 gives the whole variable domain EAGVTQSPTHLIKTRGQQATLRCSPISGHTSVYWYQQALGLGLQFLLWYDEGEERNRGNFPPRFSGRQFPNYSSELNVNALELEDSALYLCASSGGREATYEQYFGPGTRLTVT.

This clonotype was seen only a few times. CDR3 nucleotides: TGCAGTGCTAGGGTGGGTCCGAACACTGAAGCTTTCTTT. This translates into CSARVGPNTEAFF. The chain recombines TRBV20-1 with TRBJ1-1, with D unclear. Germline V gene sequence: CDR1 DFQATT, CDR2 SNEGSKA (reference sequence). The CDR3 has 13 amino acids. V was clipped by 3 bases and J by 1 base, with 9 bases between them.

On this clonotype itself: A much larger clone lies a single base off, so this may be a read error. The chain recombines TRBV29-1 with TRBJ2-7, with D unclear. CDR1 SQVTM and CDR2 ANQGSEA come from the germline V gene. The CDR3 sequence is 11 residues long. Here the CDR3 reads CSVAVSYKQYF. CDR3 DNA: TGCAGCGTTGCGGTGAGCTACAAGCAGTACTTC.

CDR3 loop: CASRTTGGTGELFF. As DNA, the CDR3 is TGTGCCAGCAGGACAACAGGGGGCACCGGGGAGCTGTTTTTT. This chain links TRBV7-4 with TRBJ2-2; 8 nucleotides line up with TRBD1. The CDR3 is 14 amino acids. With V trimmed by 6 bases and J by 4 bases, 4 bases remained unmatched. From germline, CDR1 is SGHVT and CDR2 SQSDAQ.

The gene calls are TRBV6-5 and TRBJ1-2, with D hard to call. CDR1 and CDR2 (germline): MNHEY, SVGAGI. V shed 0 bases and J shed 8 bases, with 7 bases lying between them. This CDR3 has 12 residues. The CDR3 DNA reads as TGTGCCAGCAGTTACTCAGGGCACGGCTACACCTTC. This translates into CASSYSGHGYTF.

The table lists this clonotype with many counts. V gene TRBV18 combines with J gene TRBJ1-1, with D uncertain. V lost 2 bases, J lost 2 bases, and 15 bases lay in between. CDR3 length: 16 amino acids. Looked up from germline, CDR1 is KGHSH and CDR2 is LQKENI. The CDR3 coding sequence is TGTGCCAGCTCACCATTTGCCAGTGAGGAAAACACTGAAGCTTTCTTT. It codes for CASSPFASEENTEAFF.